The following is a T cell receptor (beta chain) sequence with its context. This specimen comes from a study of blood T cell repertoires in COVID-19. The CDR3 is 16 amino acids. Germline V gives CDR1 SGHDN, CDR2 FVKESK. Trimming stripped 0 bases from V and 3 bases from J, with 15 bases between. The assay was immunoSEQ multiplex PCR, and TCRdb's table has in-frame clones only and misses some. The sample records 200,000 to 300,000 clones, about 79% being singletons. V is TRBV14 and J is TRBJ2-7, with D perhaps TRBD1 (6 bases). The sample was peripheral blood. The TCR was taken from a man aged 40-49 years who had recovered from COVID-19. The CDR3, as DNA: TGTGCCAGCAGCCAAGACAGGGCGACAGGACTCTACGAGCAGTACTTC. This encodes CASSQDRATGLYEQYF.